These 28 T cell receptor beta chains came from one sample sequenced in a study of Graves' ophthalmopathy and Graves' hyperthyroidism (dated by TCRdb to the late 2010s). Sequencing relied on an Illumina HiSeq 2000. For repertoire sequencing, TCR beta CDR3 regions were amplified from RNA transcripts. A first-round RT-PCR used HTBI primers with the Qiagen OneStep RT-PCR kit, followed by a second-round multiplex PCR, size selection and purification. TCRdb's own reprocessing of the public reads used fastp at Q25 and MiXCR and kept productive beta chains. Rows matching on CDR3 protein sequence are summarized as one entry with the most common DNA and genes. In this sample the table shows 400,000 or so distinct CDR3 sequences, 15% of which occur a single time. The ten largest clones add up to about 7% of the sample. Sample: peripheral blood. The origin of the receptors is a woman aged 18-30 years with stable Graves' hyperthyroidism. Donor details come from another sample of the same person, matched by shared clones.

This clonotype was recorded many times. CDR3 amino acids: CASSSDRGNYEQYF. The CDR3 bases are TGTGCCAGCAGCTCGGACAGGGGGAACTACGAGCAGTACTTC. The chain uses TRBV5-4 and TRBJ2-7, with TRBD1 matching over 10 bases. Germline CDR1 SGHNT, CDR2 YYREEE (reference sequence). This CDR3 is 14 amino acids long. V trimming: 3 bases; J trimming: 3 bases; junction bases outside the gene matches: 3.

The rearrangement joins TRBV6-2 or TRBV6-3 to TRBJ2-7, with D perhaps matching TRBD1 (5 bases). V was pared by 4 bases and J by 2 bases, with 18 bases between. The CDR3 covers 16 residues. CDR1 MNHEY and CDR2 SVGEGT come from the germline V gene. This CDR3 reads CASSSYLSDTTYEQYF. In DNA form, the CDR3 reads TGTGCCAGCAGTTCCTATTTGTCGGACACGACCTACGAGCAGTACTTC.

Concerning this clonotype: This could be a read error, since a much larger clone is one nucleotide away. This likely comes from a read error, as the CDR3 has no conserved phenylalanine or tryptophan at its end. V gene TRBV29-1 combines with J gene TRBJ2-2; no firm D call. V dropped 3 bases and J dropped 1 base, with 6 bases sitting between them. Per germline, CDR1 SQVTM and CDR2 ANQGSEA. The CDR3 loop spans 13 amino acids. CDR3 protein: CSVDGLNTGELFL. In nucleotides, the CDR3 is TGCAGCGTTGATGGGCTGAACACCGGGGAGCTGTTTTTG.

This rearrangement joins TRBV18 to TRBJ1-1; no firm D call. V shed 2 bases and J shed 0 bases, with 10 bases lying between them. CDR3 size: 15 residues. Germline V gene data show CDR1 as KGHSH and CDR2 as LQKENI. CDR3 sequence reads: CASSPIDGMNTEAFF. In DNA form, the CDR3 reads TGTGCCAGCTCACCAATTGACGGAATGAACACTGAAGCTTTCTTT.

This clonotype was seen repeatedly, ten times or more. A read error may explain this, as a much larger clone is one base away. This chain links TRBV6-1 with TRBJ1-5; D is undetermined. This CDR3 has 13 amino acids. CDR1 is MNHNS, CDR2 SASEGT, per germline. The V end was cut by 6 bases, the J end by 3 bases, with 9 bases between. The CDR3 reads CASRNAHNQPQHF. The CDR3 DNA is TGTGCCAGCAGAAACGCGCACAATCAGCCCCAGCATTTT.

This clonotype was recorded many times. The genes are TRBV19 and TRBJ2-5, with a tentative D call TRBD1 (6 bases). Looked up from germline, CDR1 is LNHDA and CDR2 is SQIVND (reference sequence). The CDR3 is made up of 14 amino acids. With 5 bases removed from V and 0 bases from J, the gap between germline ends came to 10 bases. The CDR3 DNA reads TGTGCCAGTAGTCCAGGGGTGTACCAAGAGACCCAGTACTTC. Translated: CASSPGVYQETQYF.

This clonotype has at least ten counts. V gene TRBV20-1 combines with J gene TRBJ2-6, with D perhaps matching TRBD1 (6 bases). Germline V gene sequence: CDR1 DFQATT, CDR2 SNEGSKA (reference sequence). V dropped 0 bases and J dropped 0 bases, with 12 bases sitting between them. CDR3 length: 17 residues. CDR3 bases: TGCAGTGCTAGAGACCGGACAGCCGACTCTGGGGCCAACGTCCTGACTTTC. Translating gives CSARDRTADSGANVLTF.

This clonotype was detected ten times or more. The chain has TRBV11-3 and TRBJ1-1, with D unclear. V shed 8 bases and J shed 2 bases, with 12 bases lying between them. This CDR3 is built from 13 residues. Per the germline V gene, CDR1 is SGHNT and CDR2 is YENEEA. The CDR3 DNA reads as TGTGCCAGCGGGCGCGGCTCTAACACTGAAGCTTTCTTT. The encoded protein is CASGRGSNTEAFF.

This clonotype has at least ten counts. J is TRBJ1-1 and V is TRBV5-1; weak D call: TRBD1 (5 bases). This CDR3 contains 14 residues. V lost 0 bases to trimming and J lost 7 bases, with 13 bases between them. CDR1 is SGHRS, CDR2 YFSETQ, per germline. As DNA, the CDR3 is TGCGCCAGCAGCTTGGAAGCAGGGAGGGGTGAAGCTTTCTTT. This encodes CASSLEAGRGEAFF.

This clonotype was seen at least ten times. J is TRBJ1-2 and V is TRBV7-2; D uncertain. Germline-derived CDR1 and CDR2 are SGHTA and FQGNSA. The CDR3 is 16 residues long. The ends were cut back, 0 bases at V and 5 bases at J, with 16 bases in the middle. CDR3: CASSLAGMAARYGYTF. As DNA, the CDR3 is TGTGCCAGCAGCTTAGCGGGGATGGCTGCGAGGTATGGCTACACCTTC.

This clonotype appeared many times. The gene calls are TRBV4-1 and TRBJ1-1, with 8 bases matching TRBD1. The CDR3 is 13 residues long. The ends lost 7 bases at V and 0 bases at J; junction bases unmatched: 1. Per the germline V gene, CDR1 is MGHRA and CDR2 is YSYEKL. The CDR3 DNA is TGCGCCAGCACGGACAGGGTGAACACTGAAGCTTTCTTT. This codes for CASTDRVNTEAFF.

This clonotype has a count of ten or more. This chain joins TRBV12-3 or TRBV12-4 and TRBJ1-6; D remains ambiguous. Between the trimmed V and J ends, which lost 5 bases and 7 bases, there was a span of 12 bases. The CDR3 is 14 residues long. CDR3 sequence reads: CASSPHQENSPLHF. CDR3 sequence (DNA): TGTGCCAGCAGTCCGCACCAGGAAAATTCACCCCTCCACTTT.

This clonotype was found a few times. The chain carries TRBV5-1 and TRBJ2-2, with D perhaps TRBD2 (7 bases). The V end lost 0 bases, the J end lost 5 bases, and 14 bases lay between the germline ends. CDR1 is SGHRS and CDR2 is YFSETQ in the germline V gene. This CDR3 contains 16 residues. The CDR3 loop reads CASSLEIGGLTGELFF. CDR3 nucleotides: TGCGCCAGCAGCTTGGAGATCGGGGGGCTAACCGGGGAGCTGTTTTTT. Variable domain in full (rest from reference TRBV5-1 and TRBJ2-2): KAGVTQTPRYLIKTRGQQVTLSCSPISGHRSVSWYQQTPGQGLQFLFEYFSETQRNKGNFPGRFSGRQFSNSRSEMNVSTLELGDSALYLCASSLEIGGLTGELFFGEGSRLTVL.

This clonotype was observed a handful of times. The V gene is TRBV3-1, the J gene TRBJ2-7; 7 nucleotides agree with TRBD1. The CDR3 is 13 residues long. The germline gives CDR1 LGHDT, CDR2 YNNKEL (reference sequence). V lost 4 bases to trimming and J lost 6 bases; unmatched junction nucleotides: 6. The CDR3 region has the DNA TGTGCCAGCAGCCCCCCGACAGGGTCCGAGCAGTACTTC. Translation gives CASSPPTGSEQYF.

Ten or more counts support this clonotype. The chain employs TRBV6-1 and TRBJ2-7; D gene uncertain. Trimming removed 6 bases from V and 0 bases from J, with 12 bases in between. The CDR3 sequence is 14 residues long. The germline V gene has CDR1 MNHNS and CDR2 SASEGT. The CDR3 nucleotides are TGTGCCAGCAGCCAGGTGGATGGCTCCTACGAGCAGTACTTC. This translates into CASSQVDGSYEQYF.

With regard to this clonotype: A junction end diverges from the germline sequence, so it may reflect a read error. V usage is TRBV3-1 and J usage is TRBJ2-7; D unresolved. The CDR3 consists of 11 residues. Germline CDR1 LGHDT, CDR2 YNNKEL (reference sequence). CDR3 protein: CAISLHYEQYF. For the CDR3, the DNA is TGTGCCATCAGCCTTCACTACGAGCAGTACTTC.

This clonotype has only a few counts. The chain recombines TRBV5-4 with TRBJ2-7; a possible D gene is TRBD2 (6 bases). Germline loops: CDR1 SGHNT, CDR2 YYREEE (reference sequence). The CDR3 has 15 amino acids. V lost 4 bases to trimming and J lost 1 base, with 15 bases between them. The CDR3 coding sequence is TGTGCCAGCAGCCTGGGGGGAGTTGGATCCTACGAGCAGTACTTC. Amino acids: CASSLGGVGSYEQYF.

The chain links TRBV4-1 to TRBJ2-7, with 9 bases matching TRBD1. In germline, CDR1 is MGHRA, CDR2 YSYEKL. CDR3 size: 15 residues. Losses at the gene ends were 2 bases for V and 3 bases for J; bases not matched to a gene: 5. The CDR3 DNA follows: TGCGCCAGCAGCCAACCGGGACAGGGAAACTACGAGCAGTACTTC. It yields the protein CASSQPGQGNYEQYF.

A note on this clonotype: A much larger clonotype is one base distant, so this may be a read error. This chain joins TRBV12-3 or TRBV12-4 and TRBJ1-1; no reliable D call. The CDR3 is made up of 13 amino acids. The DNA of the CDR3 is TGTGCCAGCAGTTTTTATAGTACGACTGAAGCTTGCTTT. Its translation is CASSFYSTTEACF.

This chain uses TRBV6-5 with TRBJ2-1, with 12 bases that match TRBD2. Per germline, CDR1 MNHEY and CDR2 SVGAGI. The V and J ends lost 4 bases and 10 bases, in that order; junction bases with no gene match: 11. This CDR3 comprises 16 residues. CDR3 bases: TGTGCCAGCAGTTTGAGGGCTAGCGGGGGGGCGTCCGAGCAGTTCTTC. It encodes CASSLRASGGASEQFF.

This clonotype appeared many times. The genes are TRBV12-3 or TRBV12-4 and TRBJ2-7, with 7 positions matching TRBD1. With 5 bases clipped from V and 4 bases from J, the junction kept 11 bases outside the gene matches. The length of the CDR3 is 15 residues. The CDR3 bases are TGTGCCAGCAGTCGGACAGGAATCCCCAATTACGAGCAGTACTTC. Its protein product is CASSRTGIPNYEQYF.

Ten or more counts support this clonotype. The gene calls are TRBV11-2 and TRBJ2-5, with D perhaps TRBD2 (5 bases). V lost 4 bases, J lost 5 bases, and 17 bases lay in between. The CDR3 consists of 15 residues. The germline CDR1 and CDR2 sequences are SGHAT and FQNNGV. CDR3 residues: CASSYSVIEVETQYF. Here the CDR3 DNA reads TGTGCCAGCAGCTATAGCGTCATAGAGGTGGAGACCCAGTACTTC. The full variable domain, in which reference TRBV11-2 and TRBJ2-5 provide the parts outside the CDR3, is EAGVAQSPRYKIIEKRQSVAFWCNPISGHATLYWYQQILGQGPKLLIQFQNNGVVDDSQLPKDRFSAERLKGVDSTLKIQPAKLEDSAVYLCASSYSVIEVETQYFGPGTRLLVL.

This clonotype was observed a handful of times. The chain joins TRBV19 to TRBJ1-5; 10 nucleotides match TRBD1. The CDR3 length is 17 residues. Germline V gene lookup returns CDR1 LNHDA and CDR2 SQIVND (reference sequence). V lost 0 bases, J lost 9 bases, and 11 bases stayed unmatched. For the CDR3, the DNA is TGTGCCAGTAGTATAGAGTGGGGACAGGGGCCAGGAAGGCCCCAGCATTTT. Amino acids: CASSIEWGQGPGRPQHF.

To note about this clonotype: Germline is not matched at one junction end, which may reflect a read error. CDR3 DNA sequence: TGTGCCAGCATCTTAGGCAAAGAGACCCAGTACTTC. Protein: CASILGKETQYF. This rearrangement joins TRBV7-9 to TRBJ2-5; D is undetermined. In germline, CDR1 is SEHNR, CDR2 FQNEAQ (reference sequence). There are 12 residues in the CDR3.

This clonotype was seen ten or more times. This chain uses TRBV4-2 with TRBJ2-7; possible D gene TRBD2, 6 bases. The CDR3 is 22 residues long. Looked up from germline, CDR1 is LGHNA and CDR2 is YNFKEQ. The V and J ends lost 4 bases and 0 bases respectively, with 34 bases between them. CDR3 DNA: TGTGCCAGCAGCCCGACAACCCTCACACCGGGAGTATCCCCTATTCGCTCCTACGAGCAGTACTTC. Protein: CASSPTTLTPGVSPIRSYEQYF.

In its sample, this clonotype was seen a few times. This chain joins TRBV18 and TRBJ2-2; unclear D gene. V was pared by 1 base and J by 6 bases, with 9 bases between. CDR3 length: 14 residues. Germline CDR1 KGHSH, CDR2 LQKENI. The CDR3 sequence: CASSPLGSAGELFF. Written as DNA, the CDR3 is TGTGCCAGCTCACCACTAGGTTCTGCCGGGGAGCTGTTTTTT.

This clonotype showed up many times. The rearrangement uses TRBV6-1 and TRBJ2-7, with D perhaps matching TRBD2 (6 bases). This CDR3 contains 12 residues. Germline V gene data show CDR1 as MNHNS and CDR2 as SASEGT. DNA for the CDR3: TGTGCACGGAGGAGGGTCGGCCACGAGCAGTACTTC. Encoded protein: CARRRVGHEQYF.

This clonotype was recorded at least ten times. The chain joins TRBV2 to TRBJ1-6; D not resolved. Germline loops: CDR1 SNHLY, CDR2 FYNNEI. Deletions cut 6 bases from V and 1 base from J, with 7 bases between. This CDR3 comprises 14 residues. The CDR3 reads CASSSGSYNSPLHF. The DNA for the CDR3 is TGTGCCAGCAGCAGTGGGTCCTATAATTCACCCCTCCACTTT.